The rows below give T cell receptor beta chains drawn from one sample of a study of human T cells and chemical hapten exposure. Each CDR3 protein gets one entry after TCRdb re-called the RACE reads with MiXCR. The table has around 350,000 distinct CDR3 sequences, approximately 5.8% seen once. This material consisted of whole blood, taken in connection with sensitization to the hapten diphenylcyclopropenone (DPC). Source of these receptors: a woman aged 18 to 35 with alopecia areata. Some clones in this sample may be carry-over from other donors' samples. Both conserved end residues are part of each CDR3. The D gene is left open where the match is weak. Expanded clones get a size class; other rows say once, few or many, or leave the size out.

clone size | D gene | J gene | V gene | CDR3 protein | CDR3 DNA
few | - | TRBJ1-1 | TRBV24-1 | CATSEGRGEAFF | TGTGCCACCAGTGAAGGGCGAGGTGAAGCTTTCTTT
many | - | TRBJ1-2 | TRBV7-8 | CASSPYRVVSGTNYGYTF | TGTGCCAGCAGCCCCTACCGGGTGGTGTCGGGGACTAACTATGGCTACACCTTC
few | - | TRBJ2-5 | TRBV7-2 | CASSLGLAQETQYF | TGTGCCAGCAGCTTAGGTCTAGCGCAAGAGACCCAGTACTTC
few | - | TRBJ1-4 | TRBV12-3/TRBV12-4 | CASSFMGDPNEKLFF | TGTGCCAGCAGTTTTATGGGGGACCCTAATGAAAAACTGTTTTTT
many | - | TRBJ1-1 | TRBV7-8 | CASSLALTGQEAFF | TGTGCCAGCAGCTTAGCGCTCACGGGGCAGGAAGCTTTCTTT
few | - | TRBJ2-1 | TRBV3-1 | CASSPRTFSDYNEQFF | TGTGCCAGCAGCCCGAGGACTTTTTCCGATTACAATGAGCAGTTCTTC
- | - | TRBJ1-5 | TRBV20-1 | CSAMNRRTNQPQHF | TGCAGTGCTATGAACAGAAGAACAAATCAGCCCCAGCATTTT
many | - | TRBJ1-5 | TRBV4-1 | CASSQVNQPQHF | TGCGCCAGCAGCCAAGTCAATCAGCCCCAGCATTTT
few | TRBD2 | TRBJ2-3 | TRBV6-6 | CASSYGLAGAYNTQYF | TGTGCCAGCAGTTACGGACTAGCGGGGGCTTATAATACGCAGTATTTT
few | TRBD2 | TRBJ2-3 | TRBV12-3/TRBV12-4 | CASSSSGVTDTQYF | TGTGCCAGCAGCTCAAGCGGGGTCACAGATACGCAGTATTTT
many | - | TRBJ2-7 | TRBV4-3 | CASSQVATASSYEQYF | TGCGCCAGCAGCCAAGTGGCGACCGCCAGCTCCTACGAGCAGTACTTC
many | - | TRBJ1-2 | TRBV27 | CASSLIGEMDGYTF | TGTGCCAGCAGTTTAATCGGGGAAATGGATGGCTACACCTTC
many | TRBD1 | TRBJ1-1 | TRBV6-4 | CASSEVGGLSEAFF | TGTGCCAGCAGTGAAGTAGGGGGCTTATCTGAAGCTTTCTTT
few | - | TRBJ1-1 | TRBV7-9 | CASSFYNQNTEAFF | TGTGCCAGCAGCTTTTACAATCAGAACACTGAAGCTTTCTTT
many | - | TRBJ2-3 | TRBV4-3 | CASSPGLSPTDTQYF | TGCGCCAGCAGCCCTGGCCTCTCCCCCACAGATACGCAGTATTTT
- | - | TRBJ2-2 | TRBV7-9 | CASSSRGGNTGELFF | TGTGCCAGCAGCTCAAGAGGGGGAAACACCGGGGAGCTGTTTTTT
- | - | TRBJ2-5 | TRBV7-8 | CASTRLQETQYF | TGTGCCAGTACCCGGCTCCAAGAGACCCAGTACTTC
many | - | TRBJ1-5 | TRBV6-2/TRBV6-3 | CASSYAVNQPQHF | TGTGCCAGCAGTTACGCAGTGAATCAGCCCCAGCATTTT
few | TRBD1 | TRBJ2-2 | TRBV7-9 | CASSSAGTGTGELFF | TGTGCCAGCAGCTCGGCGGGGACAGGGACCGGGGAGCTGTTTTTT
many | TRBD1 | TRBJ1-5 | TRBV7-9 | CASSQNRGQPQHF | TGTGCCAGCAGCCAAAACAGGGGGCAGCCCCAGCATTTT
many | TRBD1 | TRBJ2-7 | TRBV5-1 | CASSLSGTAPLEQYF | TGCGCCAGCAGCTTGTCCGGGACAGCGCCCCTCGAGCAGTACTTC
many | - | TRBJ2-3 | TRBV10-3 | CATEGLSTDTQYF | TGTGCCACCGAGGGCCTGTCAACAGATACGCAGTATTTT